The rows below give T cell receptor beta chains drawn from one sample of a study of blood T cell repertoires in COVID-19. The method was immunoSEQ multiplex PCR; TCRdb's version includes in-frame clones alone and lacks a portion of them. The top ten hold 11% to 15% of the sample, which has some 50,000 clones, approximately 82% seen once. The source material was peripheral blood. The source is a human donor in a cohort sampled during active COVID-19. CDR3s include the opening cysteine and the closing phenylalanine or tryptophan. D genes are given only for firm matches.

cdr3_aa: CSVLASGRAGVSYNEQFF; cdr3_nt: TGCAGCGTTCTCGCTAGCGGGAGGGCCGGCGTATCCTACAATGAGCAGTTCTTC; j_call: TRBJ2-1; v_call: TRBV29-1; d_call: TRBD2
cdr3_aa: CASSEEGATNEKLFF; cdr3_nt: TGTGCCAGCAGTGAGGAGGGGGCGACTAATGAAAAACTGTTTTTT; j_call: TRBJ1-4; v_call: TRBV6-1; d_call: TRBD1
cdr3_aa: CASSVASGTSGTDTQYF; cdr3_nt: TGTGCCAGCAGCGTAGCATCCGGGACTAGCGGGACAGATACGCAGTATTTT; j_call: TRBJ2-3; v_call: TRBV9; d_call: TRBD2
cdr3_aa: CASRQQGGEGKTQYF; cdr3_nt: TGTGCCAGCAGACAACAAGGGGGGGAGGGAAAGACCCAGTACTTC; j_call: TRBJ2-5; v_call: TRBV7-8; d_call: NA
cdr3_aa: CASSLEASGGAGVETQYF; cdr3_nt: TGTGCCAGCAGCTTAGAGGCTAGCGGGGGGGCCGGGGTAGAGACCCAGTACTTC; j_call: TRBJ2-5; v_call: TRBV7-2; d_call: TRBD2
cdr3_aa: CASSLSFGETQYF; cdr3_nt: TGTGCCAGCAGCTTATCGTTCGGGGAGACCCAGTACTTC; j_call: TRBJ2-5; v_call: TRBV3-1/TRBV3-2; d_call: NA
cdr3_aa: CASSSDRNTEAFF; cdr3_nt: TGTGCCAGCAGTTCGGACAGGAACACTGAAGCTTTCTTT; j_call: TRBJ1-1; v_call: TRBV12-3/TRBV12-4; d_call: NA
cdr3_aa: CASSPGTGRNEQFF; cdr3_nt: TGCGCCAGCAGCCCGGGGACAGGGAGGAATGAGCAGTTCTTC; j_call: TRBJ2-1; v_call: TRBV5-1; d_call: TRBD1
cdr3_aa: CASSFRGGQPQHF; cdr3_nt: TGTGCCAGCAGTTTCCGAGGTGGTCAGCCCCAGCATTTT; j_call: TRBJ1-5; v_call: TRBV12-3/TRBV12-4; d_call: NA
cdr3_aa: CASSPLDGDSYNEQFF; cdr3_nt: TGTGCCAGCAGCCCCCTAGACGGAGACTCCTACAATGAGCAGTTCTTC; j_call: TRBJ2-1; v_call: TRBV9; d_call: NA
cdr3_aa: CASSGWRADLPGNTIYF; cdr3_nt: TGTGCCAGCAGCGGATGGAGGGCCGATCTTCCTGGAAACACCATATATTTT; j_call: TRBJ1-3; v_call: TRBV9; d_call: NA